This TCR beta chain was recorded in a study of blood T cell repertoires in COVID-19 (dated by TCRdb to 2020 to 2021). About the full investigation: Samples covering the acute and convalescent phases of COVID-19 were provided by collaborators in the United States, Italy and Spain. The material from the prospective study consisted of cDNA or gDNA derived from T cells, B-cell-depleted T cells, or PBMCs. Deeply sampled blood TCRbeta repertoires from subjects exposed to, actively infected with, or recovered from COVID-19 were included in the dataset. A freely available public database, intended as a resource for researchers studying the immune response to SARS-CoV-2, is where the repertoires were released. Samples came from the ongoing ImmuneRACE study (first 160 participants) plus 1,254 subjects from 6 global collaborators. Sample metadata almost always included a de-identified subject ID, COVID-19 status, age in years and sex. Where HLA class I and class II types were available, the types were taken from metadata supplied by the sample provider, not from assay-based typing.

Comment on this clone: Its target antigen remains unknown. Base qualities are not recorded, but no much larger clone differs from it by a single base.

TCRbeta CDR3 regions were amplified from genomic DNA by means of the immunoSEQ Assay, a bias-controlled multiplex PCR. Turning to the authors' computational methods: The number of nucleated cells in each sample was estimated by amplification of reference gene primers within the assay. To quantify the absolute abundance of each unique TCRbeta CDR3 rearrangement, sequence reads were collapsed and filtered. For each sample, productive Simpson clonality was calculated as the square root of Simpson's diversity index over productive rearrangements. As stored in TCRdb, this immuneACCESS dataset retains in-frame rearrangements with V and J assigned. A fraction of the clones does not appear; measured against another copy, unresolved V genes explain less than half of the discrepancy, and the remainder lacks a known reason. From that table come the V and J calls and clone size; the DNA was used to work out D and trimming. The sample contains about 180,000 clones, around four fifths of them found a single time. The ten largest clonotypes hold about 18% of the sample.

V trim: 5 bases; J trim: 5 bases; unmatched bases: 9. The germline V gene gives CDR1 as MDHEN and CDR2 as SYDVKM. The CDR3 starts with the cysteine, ends with the phenylalanine, and has 15 residues. The entry retains the CDR3 DNA only, 45 bases that are in frame from base 1. Study-wide findings and limitations: Clinical and demographic metadata were provided uncurated, with the amount varying by source and participant.

Participants in the prospective study were aged about 18 to 100 years, lived in approximately 26 United States geographic areas, and enrolled through a virtual design. In the prospective study, participants were assigned to cohorts based on the clinical history participants reported in a screening survey and a study questionnaire. Recovered participants in ImmuneRACE Cohort 3 were defined by two consecutive negative NP/OP PCR tests, clearance by a healthcare professional, or resolution of symptoms. In the prospective study, mobile phlebotomists collected whole blood, serum and a nasopharyngeal or oropharyngeal swab from each participant. Additional blood draws and questionnaires over an approximately 2-month period could optionally be provided by prospective study participants. Prospective study blood samples were shipped either frozen or at room temperature before DNA extraction.

This TCR was recovered from a woman aged 45-65 years who had recovered from COVID-19. Sequences were obtained from PBMCs or T cells enriched from blood (not recorded which). This chain joins TRBV28 to TRBJ2-7; the central 10 bases match TRBD2. The bases are TGTGCCAGCAGTCCCAGCGGGAGGGCCGTCCACGAGCAGTACTTC. It encodes CASSPSGRAVHEQYF.